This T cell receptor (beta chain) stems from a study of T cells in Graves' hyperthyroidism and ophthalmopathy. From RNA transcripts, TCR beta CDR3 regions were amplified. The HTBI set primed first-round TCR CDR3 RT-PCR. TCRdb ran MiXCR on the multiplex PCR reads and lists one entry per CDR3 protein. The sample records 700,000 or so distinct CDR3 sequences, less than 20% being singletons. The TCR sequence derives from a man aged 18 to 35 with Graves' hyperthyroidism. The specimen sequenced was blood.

In DNA, the CDR3 is TGTGCCTGGCGCCTTAGCGGGAGTCTGGGGCAGTACTTC. It specifies CAWRLSGSLGQYF. V usage is TRBV30 and J usage is TRBJ2-7, with 9 bases fitting TRBD2. The germline V gene encodes CDR1 GTSNPN and CDR2 SVGIG (reference sequence). CDR3 length: 13 residues. The junction had 11 bases not matched to a gene; V was cut back by 5 bases and J by 9 bases.